These T cell receptor beta chains were read from a single sample in a study of cytomegalovirus exposure and HLA in healthy donors. Here immunoSEQ multiplex PCR was the method, and the copy in TCRdb shows in-frame clones only, minus some. The table includes some 150,000 clones, about 70% detected once. The specimen sequenced was PBMCs. The receptors originated from a man between 60 and 75 years old in good health and CMV-seronegative. Each CDR3 is given with its conserved first and last residue. D genes are given only for firm matches. For some rows the clone size is stated as once, few or many, or as a class when expanded; others skip it.

D	V	J	size	DNA	CDR3
NA	TRBV13	TRBJ2-7	NA	TGTGCCAGCAGCTTAAGGCCCCGGGACTCGTCCTACGAGCAGTACTTC	CASSLRPRDSSYEQYF
TRBD1	TRBV10-1	TRBJ1-5	NA	TGCGCCAACACTCCCGGGACAGGGGTTTATGGCAATCAGCCCCAGCATTTT	CANTPGTGVYGNQPQHF
TRBD1	TRBV5-1	TRBJ2-7	NA	TGCGCCAGCAGCCCGGGGACAGGGGACTACGAGCAGTACTTC	CASSPGTGDYEQYF
TRBD1	TRBV19	TRBJ1-1	NA	TGTGCCAGCCGGACAGGGGTTGAAGCTTTCTTT	CASRTGVEAFF
NA	TRBV7-3	TRBJ2-2	NA	TGTGCCAGCAGCTACCCTCAGGGGTCCGGGGAGCTGTTTTTT	CASSYPQGSGELFF
TRBD1	TRBV18	TRBJ2-7	NA	TGTGCCAGCTCACCGTCCCGGGACAGTTACGAGCAGTACTTC	CASSPSRDSYEQYF
NA	TRBV9	TRBJ2-7	few	TGTGCCAGCAGCGTAGCAGGGGTTGTAGGTTATAACTACGAGCAGTACTTC	CASSVAGVVGYNYEQYF
NA	TRBV12-5	TRBJ1-3	NA	TGTGCTAGTGGTTCAAAGGTAAGCCCATCACGGGAGGAAAACACCATATATTTT	CASGSKVSPSREENTIYF
NA	TRBV5-1	TRBJ2-7	NA	TGCGCCAGCAGCGTAGGGGTTGACCCCTACGAGCAGTACTTC	CASSVGVDPYEQYF
TRBD2	TRBV30	TRBJ2-1	NA	TGTGCCTGGAGAGAAGCGGGAGATAATCACAATGAGCAGTTCTTC	CAWREAGDNHNEQFF
NA	TRBV5-4	TRBJ2-1	few	TGTGCCAGCAGCTTAGGGCGGGGAAACAATGAGCAGTTCTTC	CASSLGRGNNEQFF
TRBD1	TRBV5-4	TRBJ1-1	NA	TGTGCCAGCAGCCACAGGGGTCCGAACACTGAAGCTTTCTTT	CASSHRGPNTEAFF
NA	TRBV7-2	TRBJ1-6	few	TGTGCCAGCAGCCGAGTGAATTCACCCCTCCACTTT	CASSRVNSPLHF
NA	TRBV5-1	TRBJ2-3	NA	TGCGCCAGCGGCAGACAGGCCACAGATACGCAGTATTTT	CASGRQATDTQYF
NA	TRBV28	TRBJ1-5	NA	TGTGCCAGCAGTCCCCCGCCCGCAGGGGATCAGCCCCAGCATTTT	CASSPPPAGDQPQHF
TRBD1	TRBV7-2	TRBJ2-7	NA	TGTGCCAGCAGCTTGGTACAGGGGGGTACCTACGAGCAGTACTTC	CASSLVQGGTYEQYF
TRBD1	TRBV10-3	TRBJ1-5	NA	TGTGCCATCAGTGAGGGACAGGGTATATCTCGGGAGCCCCAGCATTTT	CAISEGQGISREPQHF